One and the same sample provided the 8 T cell receptor beta chains below, sequenced in a study of blood T cell repertoires in COVID-19. Assay: immunoSEQ multiplex PCR; the TCRdb copy retains only in-frame clones and omits some. The data show 55,000 to 75,000 clones, roughly three quarters seen once. The specimen sequenced was peripheral blood. The source is a human donor in a cohort sampled during active COVID-19.

The rearrangement joins TRBV7-8 to TRBJ1-4, with 9 bases that match TRBD1. This CDR3 has 17 residues. Germline V gene sequence: CDR1 SGHVS, CDR2 FQNEAQ. V lost 3 bases and J lost 0; bases outside the gene matches: 5. CDR3 loop: CASSFGQGIATNEKLFF. CDR3 coding DNA: TGTGCCAGCAGCTTTGGACAGGGGATTGCAACTAATGAAAAACTGTTTTTT.

The V gene is TRBV19, the J gene TRBJ2-1; TRBD1 agrees at 8 bases. Germline V lookup: CDR1 LNHDA, CDR2 SQIVND (reference sequence). This CDR3 comprises 14 residues. With 5 bases clipped from V and 6 bases from J, the junction kept 6 bases outside the gene matches. In DNA, the CDR3 is TGTGCCAGTAGTTCGCGGACAGGGTTCAATGAGCAGTTCTTC. It specifies CASSSRTGFNEQFF.

The genes are TRBV28 and TRBJ2-7; the D gene is possibly TRBD1 (6 bases). Germline V gives CDR1 MDHEN, CDR2 SYDVKM. CDR3 length: 14 residues. The germline V and J ends were trimmed by 7 bases and 0 bases, with 13 bases remaining between them. The CDR3 DNA sequence: TGTGCCAGCAAACTTCAGGACAGCTCCTACGAGCAGTACTTC. Translation gives CASKLQDSSYEQYF.

CDR3 sequence (DNA): TGTGCCAGCAGCTTAGCGGCGGTATCACAAGAGACCCAGTACTTC. Its translation: CASSLAAVSQETQYF. This chain uses TRBV7-8 with TRBJ2-5; D is unclear. Trimming took 0 bases from V and 2 from J, leaving 10 bases between them. Germline values: CDR1 SGHVS, CDR2 FQNEAQ. There are 15 residues in the CDR3.

This chain links TRBV5-1 with TRBJ2-5, with 9 bases that match TRBD1. V gave up 0 bases and J gave up 3 bases; unmatched junction bases: 9. CDR1 is SGHRS, CDR2 YFSETQ, per germline. The CDR3 spans 17 residues. This chain's CDR3 is CASSLAGGTGSKETQYF. The CDR3 region has the DNA TGCGCCAGCAGCTTGGCCGGGGGGACAGGGAGTAAAGAGACCCAGTACTTC.

The rearrangement links TRBV28 to TRBJ2-5, with D possibly being TRBD1 (6 bases). From germline, CDR1 is MDHEN and CDR2 SYDVKM. The V end was cut by 7 bases, the J end by 3 bases, with 24 bases between. The CDR3 spans 17 residues. The CDR3 nucleotides read TGTGCCAGCACTCAGGGGATATTGTCAGGGATCAAAGAGACCCAGTACTTC. It codes for CASTQGILSGIKETQYF.

The chain is built from TRBV4-1 and TRBJ2-1; D might be TRBD2 (6 bases). V was clipped by 1 base and J by 15 bases, with 19 bases between them. The CDR3 runs 14 residues. Germline V gene lookup returns CDR1 MGHRA and CDR2 YSYEKL. The CDR3 DNA is TGCGCCAGCAGCCAAGTTGGATTAACGGGAGCACGGTTCTTC. It yields the protein CASSQVGLTGARFF.

The chain couples TRBV30 to TRBJ2-3, with TRBD2 matching 7 bases. Germline CDR1 reads GTSNPN; CDR2 reads SVGIG (reference sequence). V trimming: 1 base; J trimming: 10 bases; junction bases outside the gene matches: 8. CDR3 length equals 13 residues. The CDR3 bases are TGTGCCTGGAGTGAAGCGGGATTCCGAGCGCAGTATTTT. Its protein is CAWSEAGFRAQYF.